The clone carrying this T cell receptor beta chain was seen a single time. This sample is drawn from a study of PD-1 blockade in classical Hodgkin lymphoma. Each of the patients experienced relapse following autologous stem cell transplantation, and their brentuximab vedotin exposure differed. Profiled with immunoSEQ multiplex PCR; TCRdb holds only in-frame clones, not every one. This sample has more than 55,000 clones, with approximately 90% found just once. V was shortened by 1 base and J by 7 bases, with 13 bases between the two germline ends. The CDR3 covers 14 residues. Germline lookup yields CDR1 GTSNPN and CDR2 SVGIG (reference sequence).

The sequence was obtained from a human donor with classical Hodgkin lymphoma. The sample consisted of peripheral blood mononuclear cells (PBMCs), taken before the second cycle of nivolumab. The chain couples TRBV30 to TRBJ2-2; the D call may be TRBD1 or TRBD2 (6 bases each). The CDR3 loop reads CAWSGGAIDGELFF. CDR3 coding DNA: TGTGCCTGGAGTGGGGGGGCCATAGACGGGGAGCTGTTTTTT.